Listed below are T cell receptor beta chains from one sample, sequenced in a study of OX40 agonist ivuxolimab in advanced cancers. This table comes from immunoSEQ multiplex PCR, and its TCRdb copy is limited to in-frame clones, with some not included. This sample has some 63,000 clones, with over 75% found just once. Sample: CD4+ or CD8+ T cells sorted from blood, taken in a trial of the OX40 agonist ivuxolimab. Receptors were obtained from an adult with an advanced solid tumor such as melanoma, head and neck, liver or kidney cancer. The CDR3 runs from the conserved cysteine through the conserved F or W. Each record gives: CDR3 protein, CDR3 DNA, V gene, clone size, D gene, CDR3 length, J gene. A D gene is named only where the DNA matches it firmly. A clone size is listed for some rows: how often the clone was seen (once, few, many), or a class if it is expanded.

cdr3_aa: CASSSDRGGEKLFF
cdr3_nt: TGTGCCAGCAGCTCCGACAGGGGAGGTGAAAAACTGTTTTTT
v_call: TRBV5-4
clone_size: NA
d_call: TRBD1
cdr3_length: 14
j_call: TRBJ1-4

cdr3_aa: CASSAATTYEQYF
cdr3_nt: TGTGCCAGCAGTGCAGCGACCACCTACGAGCAGTACTTC
v_call: TRBV6-1
clone_size: NA
d_call: NA
cdr3_length: 13
j_call: TRBJ2-7

cdr3_aa: CASSQAWGQTIETQYF
cdr3_nt: TGTGCCAGCAGCCAAGCCTGGGGGCAGACAATCGAGACCCAGTACTTC
v_call: TRBV4-2
clone_size: NA
d_call: NA
cdr3_length: 16
j_call: TRBJ2-5

cdr3_aa: CASRLTVTSYEQYF
cdr3_nt: TGTGCCAGCAGGCTGACAGTTACCTCCTACGAGCAGTACTTC
v_call: TRBV6-1
clone_size: NA
d_call: NA
cdr3_length: 14
j_call: TRBJ2-7

cdr3_aa: CASSPQEEGRGAQHF
cdr3_nt: TGTGCCAGCTCACCACAAGAAGAGGGACGGGGGGCCCAGCATTTT
v_call: TRBV18
clone_size: few
d_call: NA
cdr3_length: 15
j_call: TRBJ1-5

cdr3_aa: CASSQGSGFEETQYF
cdr3_nt: TGTGCCAGCAGCCAAGGGTCGGGGTTCGAGGAGACCCAGTACTTC
v_call: TRBV14
clone_size: NA
d_call: NA
cdr3_length: 15
j_call: TRBJ2-5

cdr3_aa: CASSRGMSTEAFF
cdr3_nt: TGTGCCAGCAGTCGGGGGATGTCGACAGAAGCTTTCTTT
v_call: TRBV6-5
clone_size: NA
d_call: NA
cdr3_length: 13
j_call: TRBJ1-1

cdr3_aa: CASSGTGPQPQHF
cdr3_nt: TGTGCCAGTAGTGGGACAGGTCCTCAGCCCCAGCATTTT
v_call: TRBV19
clone_size: NA
d_call: TRBD1
cdr3_length: 13
j_call: TRBJ1-5

cdr3_aa: CSVYRWQDEKLFF
cdr3_nt: TGCAGCGTTTATAGGTGGCAAGATGAAAAACTGTTTTTT
v_call: TRBV29-1
clone_size: once
d_call: NA
cdr3_length: 13
j_call: TRBJ1-4

cdr3_aa: CASSQVTSGSWQETQYF
cdr3_nt: TGTGCCAGCAGCCAAGTAACTAGCGGGAGCTGGCAAGAGACCCAGTACTTC
v_call: TRBV14
clone_size: NA
d_call: TRBD2
cdr3_length: 17
j_call: TRBJ2-5

cdr3_aa: CASSVGLAEETQYF
cdr3_nt: TGTGCCAGCAGCGTAGGGCTAGCGGAGGAGACCCAGTACTTC
v_call: TRBV9
clone_size: NA
d_call: TRBD2
cdr3_length: 14
j_call: TRBJ2-5

cdr3_aa: CARSSSEQFMNTEAFF
cdr3_nt: TGTGCCAGAAGCTCTTCCGAACAGTTTATGAACACTGAAGCTTTCTTT
v_call: TRBV5-3
clone_size: NA
d_call: NA
cdr3_length: 16
j_call: TRBJ1-1

cdr3_aa: CASSLRSIGYGYTF
cdr3_nt: TGTGCCAGCAGTCTCAGATCTATCGGCTATGGCTACACCTTC
v_call: TRBV6-5
clone_size: few
d_call: NA
cdr3_length: 14
j_call: TRBJ1-2

cdr3_aa: CASSEASQGKYGYTF
cdr3_nt: TGTGCCAGCAGTGAAGCTAGTCAGGGGAAATATGGCTACACCTTC
v_call: TRBV6-1
clone_size: NA
d_call: NA
cdr3_length: 15
j_call: TRBJ1-2

cdr3_aa: CAWGTSGSYTGELFF
cdr3_nt: TGTGCCTGGGGGACTAGCGGGAGTTACACCGGGGAGCTGTTTTTT
v_call: TRBV30
clone_size: once
d_call: TRBD2
cdr3_length: 15
j_call: TRBJ2-2

cdr3_aa: CASSLAIRIFYGYTF
cdr3_nt: TGTGCCAGCAGCTTAGCGATCCGGATCTTCTATGGCTACACCTTC
v_call: TRBV7-9
clone_size: few
d_call: NA
cdr3_length: 15
j_call: TRBJ1-2

cdr3_aa: CASSSRQGAETQYF
cdr3_nt: TGTGCCAGTAGTTCCCGACAGGGAGCGGAGACCCAGTACTTC
v_call: TRBV19
clone_size: NA
d_call: TRBD1
cdr3_length: 14
j_call: TRBJ2-5

cdr3_aa: CASSDQPHFTDTQYF
cdr3_nt: TGTGCCAGCAGCGATCAGCCCCATTTCACAGATACGCAGTATTTT
v_call: TRBV9
clone_size: NA
d_call: NA
cdr3_length: 15
j_call: TRBJ2-3

cdr3_aa: CATKRNPGQTNEKLFF
cdr3_nt: TGTGCCACCAAGAGAAACCCGGGACAGACTAATGAAAAACTGTTTTTT
v_call: TRBV2
clone_size: NA
d_call: TRBD1
cdr3_length: 16
j_call: TRBJ1-4

cdr3_aa: CASSYKSGDNEQFF
cdr3_nt: TGTGCCAGCAGCTACAAAAGCGGAGACAATGAGCAGTTCTTC
v_call: TRBV7-2
clone_size: NA
d_call: NA
cdr3_length: 14
j_call: TRBJ2-1

cdr3_aa: CASSLGGSYGYTF
cdr3_nt: TGTGCCAGCAGCTTGGGTGGTTCCTATGGCTACACCTTC
v_call: TRBV5-6
clone_size: NA
d_call: NA
cdr3_length: 13
j_call: TRBJ1-2

cdr3_aa: CASSQGLALGEQFF
cdr3_nt: TGCGCCAGCAGCCAGGGACTAGCTCTGGGTGAGCAGTTCTTC
v_call: TRBV5-1
clone_size: NA
d_call: TRBD2
cdr3_length: 14
j_call: TRBJ2-1

cdr3_aa: CASSLGAGSSYEQYF
cdr3_nt: TGTGCCAGCAGCTTAGGAGCAGGGAGCTCCTACGAGCAGTACTTC
v_call: TRBV11-3
clone_size: once
d_call: NA
cdr3_length: 15
j_call: TRBJ2-7

cdr3_aa: CASSFLSTDTQYF
cdr3_nt: TGTGCCAGCAGCTTCCTAAGCACAGATACGCAGTATTTT
v_call: TRBV11-3
clone_size: NA
d_call: NA
cdr3_length: 13
j_call: TRBJ2-3

cdr3_aa: CATSRELVARHEQYF
cdr3_nt: TGTGCCACCAGCAGGGAATTAGTTGCGCGGCACGAGCAGTACTTC
v_call: TRBV15
clone_size: NA
d_call: NA
cdr3_length: 15
j_call: TRBJ2-7

cdr3_aa: CASSLMDSADTQYF
cdr3_nt: TGCGCCAGCAGCCTTATGGACAGCGCAGATACGCAGTATTTT
v_call: TRBV5-1
clone_size: NA
d_call: NA
cdr3_length: 14
j_call: TRBJ2-3

cdr3_aa: CASSPPRVGALANEKLFF
cdr3_nt: TGTGCCAGCTCACCACCGAGGGTAGGGGCACTTGCTAATGAAAAACTGTTTTTT
v_call: TRBV18
clone_size: NA
d_call: NA
cdr3_length: 18
j_call: TRBJ1-4

cdr3_aa: CACSLGNTGELFF
cdr3_nt: TGTGCCTGCTCCCTGGGGAACACCGGGGAGCTGTTTTTT
v_call: TRBV30
clone_size: NA
d_call: NA
cdr3_length: 13
j_call: TRBJ2-2

cdr3_aa: CASSSRKGVKGNTIYF
cdr3_nt: TGTGCCAGCAGCTCGAGAAAGGGGGTAAAAGGAAACACCATATATTTT
v_call: TRBV9
clone_size: NA
d_call: NA
cdr3_length: 16
j_call: TRBJ1-3